The 22 T cell receptor beta chains given below trace back to one sample, sequenced in a study of blood T cell repertoires in COVID-19. Only in-frame clones appear in the TCRdb table, and some are missing; sequencing was by immunoSEQ multiplex PCR. The sample holds a few hundred thousand clones, roughly 88% seen once. The sequencing input was peripheral blood. The receptors stem from a woman between 40 and 55 years old who had recovered from COVID-19.

The chain has TRBV3-1 (or the pseudogene TRBV3-2) and TRBJ2-5, with 11 nucleotides matching TRBD2. Looked up from germline, CDR1 is LGHDT and CDR2 is YNNKEL (reference sequence). J lost 5 bases, V lost 0 bases, and 11 bases had no gene match. The CDR3 extends over 18 amino acids. The CDR3 region is CASSQDVGLAGGGETQYF. The CDR3 region has the DNA TGTGCCAGCAGCCAAGATGTTGGGCTAGCGGGGGGTGGGGAGACCCAGTACTTC.

The chain is built from TRBV7-8 and TRBJ2-2; no definite D call. The V end was cut by 6 bases, the J end by 2 bases, with 7 bases between. The CDR3 runs 13 residues. CDR1 is SGHVS and CDR2 is FQNEAQ in the germline V gene. DNA of the CDR3: TGTGCCAGCAGTAGACTCAACACCGGGGAGCTGTTTTTT. Residues: CASSRLNTGELFF.

The chain links TRBV18 to TRBJ1-4; D remains unclear. The CDR3 has 15 residues. Trimming shortened V by 0 bases and J by 3 bases, and 8 bases separated the two germline ends. Germline loops: CDR1 KGHSH, CDR2 LQKENI. The chain's CDR3 is CASSPPSAANEKLFF. The CDR3 nucleotides read TGTGCCAGCTCACCACCATCCGCAGCTAATGAAAAACTGTTTTTT.

This clone was recorded only once. CDR3 amino acids: CASSLRQTSPLHF. CDR3 sequence (DNA): TGTGCCAGCAGTTTACGACAGACCTCACCCCTCCACTTT. The chain joins TRBV6-2 or TRBV6-3 to TRBJ1-6; D is possibly TRBD1 (5 bases). Deletions cut 4 bases from V and 10 bases from J, with 11 bases between. The germline V gene encodes CDR1 MNHEY and CDR2 SVGEGT. The CDR3 spans 13 residues.

This chain links TRBV5-5 with TRBJ2-5; TRBD1 is a possible D gene (6 bases). V lost 2 bases to trimming and J lost 5 bases, with 13 bases between them. Germline assignment: CDR1 SGHKS and CDR2 YYEKEE (reference sequence). This CDR3 region has 14 residues. CDR3 region: CASSFVQGGETQYF. The CDR3, as DNA: TGTGCCAGCAGCTTCGTACAGGGTGGGGAGACCCAGTACTTC.

This sequence joins TRBV7-3 and TRBJ2-1, with TRBD2 matching 11 bases. Germline V gene lookup returns CDR1 SGHTA and CDR2 FQGTGA. The CDR3 runs 15 residues. Unmatched junction bases numbered 4, after V lost 5 bases and J lost 4 bases. CDR3: CASSRTSGGYNEQFF. DNA for the CDR3: TGTGCCAGCAGCCGCACTAGCGGGGGATACAATGAGCAGTTCTTC.

This chain links TRBV12-3 or TRBV12-4 with TRBJ1-2; a possible D gene is TRBD1 (5 bases). The CDR3 extends over 13 amino acids. The V end lost 0 bases, the J end lost 7 bases, and 9 bases lay between the germline ends. CDR3 sequence: CASSLAGVGGYTF. CDR3 coding DNA: TGTGCCAGCAGTTTAGCAGGGGTGGGTGGCTACACCTTC.

This clone has a handful of counts. As DNA, the CDR3 is TGTGCCAGTAGACCTCAACAGGGTAATCAGCCCCAGCATTTT. This translates into CASRPQQGNQPQHF. The chain employs TRBV19 and TRBJ1-5; the D gene is possibly TRBD1 (6 bases). The germline V and J ends were trimmed by 6 bases and 4 bases, with 13 bases remaining between them. The length of the CDR3 is 14 residues. Germline V gene sequence: CDR1 LNHDA, CDR2 SQIVND (reference sequence).

V and J are TRBV18 and TRBJ1-3; D not certain. Germline V gene data show CDR1 as KGHSH and CDR2 as LQKENI. The CDR3 runs 18 residues. V was trimmed by 0 bases and J by 0 bases, leaving 15 bases between them. The CDR3 DNA reads as TGTGCCAGCTCACCACCCACGGCGCCCGGGTTCTCTGGAAACACCATATATTTT. Amino acid sequence: CASSPPTAPGFSGNTIYF.

This chain connects TRBV5-1 to TRBJ2-2; TRBD1 aligns across 8 bases. The CDR3 runs 16 residues. Per germline, CDR1 SGHRS and CDR2 YFSETQ. V lost 3 bases, J lost 2 bases, and 6 bases stayed unmatched. CDR3 coding DNA: TGCGCCAGCAGCTCGCCGGGACAGGTAAACACCGGGGAGCTGTTTTTT. This sequence encodes CASSSPGQVNTGELFF.

Comments on this clone: Other DNA sequences in the sample encode the same CDR3. This chain uses TRBV4-3 with TRBJ2-3; 9 bases agree with TRBD2. The germline V gene has CDR1 LGHNA and CDR2 YSLEER. The CDR3 sequence is 15 residues long. J gave up 1 base and V 1 base, and 0 bases lay outside the gene matches. CDR3 sequence: CASSQASGGTDTQYF. CDR3 in DNA: TGCGCCAGCAGCCAAGCTAGCGGGGGCACAGATACGCAGTATTTT.

This clone showed up just a few times. The CDR3 coding sequence is TGCGCCAGCAGCCGCGACAGCCTCTCTGGAAACACCATATATTTT. Its translation: CASSRDSLSGNTIYF. The chain carries TRBV4-3 and TRBJ1-3; a possible D gene is TRBD1 (5 bases). Germline V lookup: CDR1 LGHNA, CDR2 YSLEER. CDR3 length: 15 amino acids. V was clipped by 4 bases and J by 0 bases, with 10 bases between them.

The chain uses TRBV15 and TRBJ2-6, with TRBD1 identical over 7 bases. V lost 0 bases, J lost 0 bases, and 2 bases stayed unmatched. The CDR3 extends over 17 amino acids. Germline-derived CDR1 and CDR2 are LNHNV and YYDKDF (reference sequence). CDR3 loop: CATSRDDRASGANVLTF. The CDR3 bases are TGTGCCACCAGCAGAGATGACAGGGCCTCTGGGGCCAACGTCCTGACTTTC.

This clone came up a few times. This rearrangement joins TRBV7-8 to TRBJ1-6, with 9 bases matching TRBD1. Germline V gives CDR1 SGHVS, CDR2 FQNEAQ. This CDR3 is 20 amino acids long. V was clipped by 2 bases and J by 0 bases; unmatched bases: 11. CDR3 DNA sequence: TGTGCCAGCAGCTTACCCGGGACAGGGTCCCGTGGCTCCTATAATTCACCCCTCCACTTT. Protein: CASSLPGTGSRGSYNSPLHF.

The chain combines TRBV5-1 with TRBJ2-7; D may be TRBD1 (5 bases). Trimming pared 6 bases from V and 12 bases from J, leaving 16 bases between. The CDR3 runs 11 residues. CDR1 is SGHRS, CDR2 YFSETQ, per germline. The CDR3 DNA reads TGCGCCAGCACCCAGGGTGGGCTCTTGTACTTC. Protein product: CASTQGGLLYF.

V gene TRBV29-1 combines with J gene TRBJ2-3; D gene uncertain. This CDR3 has 13 residues. Germline CDR1 SQVTM, CDR2 ANQGSEA. V lost 4 bases and J 3 bases, leaving 11 bases between the germline ends. CDR3 amino acids: CSVGSPTTDTQYF. The CDR3 DNA follows: TGCAGCGTTGGATCCCCCACTACAGATACGCAGTATTTT.

CDR3 DNA sequence: TGTGCCAGCAGTACAGGACTAGCGGGGGGGCGCGGTGGCACAGATACGCAGTATTTT. It is translated as CASSTGLAGGRGGTDTQYF. V is TRBV6-2 or TRBV6-3 and J is TRBJ2-3, with 15 nucleotides matching TRBD2. The CDR3 contains 19 residues. Germline lookup yields CDR1 MNHEY and CDR2 SVGEGT. The J segment lost 1 base and the V segment lost 5 bases, leaving 10 bases of the junction unmatched.

The chain combines TRBV9 with TRBJ2-5; 9 bases line up with TRBD2. This CDR3 has 13 amino acids. J was trimmed by 3 bases and V by 7 bases; bases with no gene match: 4. Germline V gives CDR1 SGDLS, CDR2 YYNGEE. The CDR3 DNA is TGTGCCAGCGGGAGACTAGCGGAAGAGACCCAGTACTTC. This codes for CASGRLAEETQYF. Full variable domain (remainder filled in from reference TRBV9 and TRBJ2-5): DSGVTQTPKHLITATGQRVTLRCSPRSGDLSVYWYQQSLDQGLQFLIQYYNGEERAKGNILERFSAQQFPDLHSELNLSSLELGDSALYFCASGRLAEETQYFGPGTRLLVL.

The chain links TRBV5-1 to TRBJ2-5, with D unclear. Germline V gene lookup returns CDR1 SGHRS and CDR2 YFSETQ. V lost 4 bases, J lost 0 bases, and 7 bases lay in between. This CDR3 comprises 13 residues. The CDR3 protein is CASSVQNQETQYF. The CDR3 DNA reads as TGCGCCAGCAGCGTACAGAACCAAGAGACCCAGTACTTC.

This chain uses TRBV7-9 with TRBJ2-3, with 7 bases lining up with TRBD1. The V gene end was trimmed by 4 bases and the J gene end by 10 bases; junction bases not matched to a gene: 8. CDR1 is SEHNR and CDR2 is FQNEAQ in the germline V gene (reference sequence). The CDR3 is 13 amino acids. CDR3 region: CASSSPRGQAQYF. CDR3 nucleotides: TGTGCCAGCAGCTCCCCCCGAGGACAGGCGCAGTATTTT.

This rearrangement joins TRBV6-5 to TRBJ1-3; D is unresolved. The CDR3 totals 14 residues. Germline CDR1 is MNHEY and CDR2 is SVGAGI. V shed 0 bases and J shed 2 bases, with 5 bases lying between them. For the CDR3, the DNA is TGTGCCAGCAGTTACTCGGCTCCTGGAAACACCATATATTTT. Protein sequence: CASSYSAPGNTIYF.

V and J are TRBV7-2 and TRBJ1-1; TRBD1 aligns across 8 bases. Looked up from germline, CDR1 is SGHTA and CDR2 is FQGNSA. The CDR3 consists of 14 residues. V dropped 5 bases and J dropped 3; count of bases not matched to a gene: 5. CDR3 coding DNA: TGTGCCAGCAGCCCAGGGGGCGCGTACACTGAAGCTTTCTTT. Encoded protein: CASSPGGAYTEAFF.